This entry lists 3 T cell receptor beta chains sequenced from one sample in a study of cytomegalovirus exposure and HLA in healthy donors. Vbeta (60) and Jbeta (13) primers were used in the PCR. Here immunoSEQ multiplex PCR was the method, and the copy in TCRdb shows in-frame clones only, minus some. This sample has tens of thousands of clones; over 70% occur once, and the top ten carry about 8.3%. Sequenced: PBMCs. These receptor sequences come from a man between 60 and 75 years old in good health and CMV-seropositive.

The genes are TRBV5-4 and TRBJ2-5, with TRBD1 as a possible D gene (6 bases). Trimming took off 4 bases at V and 2 bases at J, with 12 bases between the two ends. This CDR3 comprises 14 residues. The V gene's germline CDR1 is SGHNT and CDR2 YYREEE (reference sequence). This CDR3 is CASSKGQLQETQYF. In nucleotides, the CDR3 is TGTGCCAGCAGCAAGGGACAACTACAAGAGACCCAGTACTTC.

The chain combines TRBV18 with TRBJ2-2; 7 bases agree with TRBD1. The CDR3 extends over 14 amino acids. The germline V gene encodes CDR1 KGHSH and CDR2 LQKENI. V lost 3 bases and J lost 6; bases outside the gene matches: 4. The CDR3 nucleotides read TGTGCCAGCTCACCGACAGGGTCGCCCGGGGAGCTGTTTTTT. Protein: CASSPTGSPGELFF.

The chain combines TRBV29-1 with TRBJ2-3; maybe TRBD2 (6 bases). Trimming pared 4 bases from V and 0 bases from J, leaving 20 bases between. CDR1 is SQVTM and CDR2 is ANQGSEA in the germline V gene. The CDR3 extends over 17 amino acids. The CDR3, as DNA: TGCAGCGTTGCCGGGACTTGGGACGGGGGTAGCACAGATACGCAGTATTTT. Its translation: CSVAGTWDGGSTDTQYF.